The text below deals with one T cell receptor beta chain. It lacks a known antigen. Base qualities are missing; no much larger clone stands one base away. The sample is drawn from a study of shared clonotypes between healthy human individuals (dated by TCRdb to the early 2020s). About the full investigation: A couple of women and three men aged 18 to 49 years were included in the cohort. Per donor, three plates each were used for CD4 naive and CD4 memory, two for CD8 naive, and one for CD8 memory. Between about 0.9 and 9 billion PBMCs per donor were obtained by leukapheresis. To increase sequencing depth and limit assay-specific biases, TCR repertoire library preparation and sequencing were carried out by different laboratories using diverse techniques. To estimate repertoire size and how much clonotypes are shared between individuals, the study performed deep sequencing of blood TCR repertoires from 4 to 6 healthy adults.

The CDR3 sequence holds 13 residues, the cysteine and phenylalanine included. CDR3 DNA is the only sequence kept; it has 39 bases, read in frame from the first base. V lost 2 bases and J lost 11 bases, and the count of bases not matched to a germline gene is 6. The CDR1 and CDR2 encoded by the germline V gene (reference sequence) are SGHAT and FQDESV. Donors were healthy HIV-negative adults with no recently reported acute infections or vaccinations. Every donor was a Caucasian adult residing in Nashville, Tennessee, USA. CD4+ T cells were enriched by magnetic negative selection, after which naive cells were positively selected on CD45RA and the negative fraction was taken as the memory subset. Blood was obtained by leukapheresis, after which PBMCs were separated by Ficoll-Histopaque density gradient centrifugation and cryopreserved in liquid nitrogen vapor phase. Purity and quantity of every magnetically sorted T cell population were checked by analytical flow cytometry. Genomic DNA was isolated from each sorted fraction and quantified by UV absorbance on a Nanodrop 2000c.

Overall study results and their limits: Because the study included a small number of donors, the genetic and exposure-history diversity represented was limited. Compared with non-shared clonotypes, clonotypes shared by all four sorted-subset donors had higher generation probabilities. Estimated clonotype richness was generally larger for naive than for memory subsets. Pairwise subsampling indicated that sequencing depth was expected to affect the degree of clonotype sharing among donors. Sampling was restricted to blood, and TCR repertoires in tissues likely differ from the TCR repertoires found in blood. About 4.5% of naive CD4, 3.5% of naive CD8, 2% to 2.5% of memory CD4, and 0.4% of memory CD8 clonotypes were shared across several donors. Even with the large sequencing depth, rarefaction of the sorted-subset datasets indicated that sequencing was incomplete.

TCR CDR3 regions were amplified from genomic DNA by multiplex PCR using the deep immunoSEQ assay. Extracted genomic DNA from each cell subset was spread evenly across all wells of several immunoSEQ 96-well plates, with each plate serving as a replicate. For sorted subsets, 200 to 250 ng genomic DNA, equal to 30,000 to 35,000 T cell genomes, was loaded into each replicate PCR. The purified libraries were quantified using a Qubit 3.0 fluorometer, sized with a Bioanalyzer 2100, and then quantified again using the KAPA Library Quantification kit. A separate single-read 150-cycle Illumina NextSeq 550 flow cell was used to sequence each immunoSEQ 96-well plate. The paper's data handling went like this. Because the immunoSEQ output included only junctional sequences and no quality scores, the filtering could not be the same as the filtering used for full-length reads. Sequences were annotated with PyIR, a Python wrapper for IgBLAST v1.9, using IMGT germline references to assign V/J genes and CDR3. Reads with weak V/J assignments (E-value above 1e-6), missing CDR3, stop codons, out-of-frame junctions, or ambiguous translated residues were removed. V3J clonotypes were defined as sequences sharing the same inferred V gene, J gene, and CDR3 amino acid sequence. The percentage overlap between two repertoires was calculated by dividing the number of shared unique clonotypes by the size of the smaller repertoire. RTK rarefaction, the Chao1 estimator, and Recon v2.1 estimates of unobserved clonotypes were used to assess repertoire richness. Generation probabilities for all TCRbeta clonotypes obtained by the gDNA method from a handful of donors were computed using OLGA. Drawn from immuneACCESS, this table holds only the in-frame rearrangements with V and J called that TCRdb kept. Clones are partly lost; checked studies trace under half to an unresolved V gene and leave the rest unexplained. The V and J calls and clone size come from that table; D and trimming were worked out from the DNA. Across this sample there are more than 400,000 clones, with about 96% seen only once. In total, the top ten clones hold under 0.06% of the sample.

Sequenced input: naive CD4+ T cells sorted from blood. This specimen's cell subset or site label, per the study, means: CD45RA+ positively selected. Recombination joined TRBV11-1 with TRBJ2-7, with 10 bases aligning to TRBD1. The clonotype comes from a woman between 25 and 40 years old in good health. The CDR3 reads as follows: CASSLRDRGRKYF. The nucleotides read TGTGCCAGCAGCTTACGGGACAGGGGACGGAAGTACTTC.